These 8 T cell receptor beta chains were sequenced from one sample in a study of shared T cell receptors in the human thymus. Clones were read by immunoSEQ multiplex PCR, and TCRdb kept only the in-frame ones, dropping some. Here the sample spans 600,000 to 900,000 clones, 80% to 90% being singletons. The same sample was also studied in work on human thymus T cells.

Sequencing was done on a sample of thymocytes. Receptors originate from a girl under three years old with a congenital heart defect.

This chain connects TRBV11-3 to TRBJ2-2; no definite D call. The germline CDR1 and CDR2 sequences are SGHNT and YENEEA. V lost 3 bases and J 0 bases, leaving 11 bases between the germline ends. This CDR3 region has 16 residues. CDR3 in DNA: TGTGCCAGCAGCTTGACTCAGATCGCGAACACCGGGGAGCTGTTTTTT. This encodes CASSLTQIANTGELFF.

The chain uses TRBV5-6 and TRBJ2-5; D possibly corresponds to TRBD2 (7 bases). V was pared by 0 bases and J by 2 bases, with 14 bases between. Germline V CDR1 and CDR2: SGHDT, YYEEEE. The CDR3 spans 16 residues. As DNA, the CDR3 is TGTGCCAGCAGCTTGGATAAGAGGGGGGGACAAGAGACCCAGTACTTC. The encoded protein is CASSLDKRGGQETQYF.

The chain joins TRBV7-2 to TRBJ1-2; D may be TRBD1 (5 bases). Trimming took 2 bases from V and 7 from J, leaving 20 bases between them. The CDR3 has 16 residues. The germline V gene has CDR1 SGHTA and CDR2 FQGNSA. The CDR3 sequence: CASSLIREGLVRGYTF. In DNA, the CDR3 is TGTGCCAGCAGCTTAATCAGGGAGGGATTGGTTCGTGGCTACACCTTC.

This clone was observed once. J is TRBJ1-1 and V is TRBV4-3; tentatively, D is TRBD1 (5 bases). This CDR3 is built from 15 residues. Germline-derived CDR1 and CDR2 are LGHNA and YSLEER. The germline V and J ends were trimmed by 0 bases and 5 bases, with 13 bases remaining between them. The CDR3 loop is CASSQEKGVRTEAFF. CDR3 DNA: TGCGCCAGCAGCCAAGAAAAAGGGGTGAGGACTGAAGCTTTCTTT.

V and J are TRBV7-2 and TRBJ1-2; D is ambiguous. CDR3 length: 14 residues. The germline V gene has CDR1 SGHTA and CDR2 FQGNSA. V was clipped by 4 bases and J by 8 bases, with 17 bases between them. Here the CDR3 reads CASSCRVREGGYTF. The CDR3 DNA reads as TGTGCCAGCAGCTGTCGGGTGAGGGAGGGCGGCTACACCTTC.

V gene TRBV4-1 combines with J gene TRBJ2-7; maybe TRBD1 (6 bases). With 4 bases removed from V and 4 bases from J, the gap between germline ends came to 23 bases. Germline CDR1 MGHRA, CDR2 YSYEKL. The CDR3 length is 17 residues. The chain's CDR3 is CASSPPRTAVPSYEQYF. The CDR3 DNA reads TGCGCCAGCAGCCCCCCGCGGACAGCCGTCCCTTCTTACGAGCAGTACTTC.

V is TRBV14 and J is TRBJ2-7, with D possibly matching TRBD2 (5 bases). The CDR3 sequence is 17 residues long. Per germline, CDR1 SGHDN and CDR2 FVKESK. The V and J ends lost 4 bases and 5 bases respectively, with 24 bases between them. The CDR3 sequence is CASSRKRGSSTPDEQYF. CDR3 DNA: TGTGCCAGCAGCCGTAAGAGAGGGTCCAGCACCCCTGACGAGCAGTACTTC.

The rearrangement joins TRBV14 to TRBJ2-5, with D tentatively TRBD1 (6 bases). Trimming removed 4 bases from V and 0 bases from J, with 15 bases in between. Per the germline V gene, CDR1 is SGHDN and CDR2 is FVKESK. This CDR3 comprises 16 residues. CDR3 amino acids: CASSPGTHWYQETQYF. CDR3 coding DNA: TGTGCCAGCAGCCCCGGGACACACTGGTACCAAGAGACCCAGTACTTC.